Only one count was recorded for the clone carrying this T cell receptor (beta chain). The data were taken from a study of blood T cell repertoires in COVID-19. Across the whole study: Samples representing acute and convalescent COVID-19 were sourced from the United States, Italy and Spain. PBMCs, B-cell-depleted T cells, or T cells provided the cDNA or gDNA that made up the material.

Here immunoSEQ multiplex PCR was the method, and the copy in TCRdb shows in-frame clones only, minus some. The sample includes about 280,000 clones, about four fifths of them seen just once. Clinical history reported by participants formed the basis on which cohorts were assigned. The receptor was derived from a man aged 35 to 55 who had been exposed to COVID-19. The sequencing input was PBMCs or T cells enriched from blood (not recorded which).

The CDR3 sequence: CASIPRGLNTGELFF. The CDR3 DNA is TGTGCCAGTATCCCTAGAGGGCTGAACACCGGGGAGCTGTTTTTT. The chain combines TRBV19 with TRBJ2-2; a possible D gene is TRBD2 (5 bases). This CDR3 comprises 15 residues. V shed 7 bases and J shed 1 base, with 13 bases lying between them. Per germline, CDR1 LNHDA and CDR2 SQIVND (reference sequence).